These 14 T cell receptor beta chains originate from one sample sequenced in a study of T cell repertoires in cytomegalovirus infection. TCRdb redid the calling of the reads with MiXCR, one entry per CDR3 protein. In the table there are about 190,000 distinct CDR3 sequences, approximately 30% of which are singletons. The sequenced material came from PBMCs. The receptors were gathered from a human donor in good health (CMV status not recorded). Some clones in this sample may be carry-over from other donors' samples.

V is TRBV6-5 and J is TRBJ2-7; possibly TRBD2 for D (6 bases). CDR3 length equals 14 residues. Germline V gene data show CDR1 as MNHEY and CDR2 as SVGAGI. The germline V and J ends were trimmed by 4 bases and 3 bases, with 13 bases remaining between them. The CDR3 spells CASSLAAKRYEQYF. The CDR3 DNA reads TGTGCCAGCAGTTTAGCGGCTAAGCGCTACGAGCAGTACTTC.

The CDR3 is CASSSTGETYGYTF. CDR3 in DNA: TGCGCCAGCAGCTCTACAGGGGAGACCTATGGCTACACCTTC. The rearrangement uses TRBV5-1 and TRBJ1-2; 7 bases are shared with TRBD1. Trimming removed 3 bases from V and 4 bases from J; junction bases left unmatched: 6. Germline V gene data show CDR1 as SGHRS and CDR2 as YFSETQ. The CDR3 totals 14 residues.

This clonotype was seen more than once but under ten times. The rearrangement uses TRBV2 and TRBJ1-5, with a possible D match to TRBD1 (5 bases). Per germline, CDR1 SNHLY and CDR2 FYNNEI. This CDR3 has 15 amino acids. Trimming took off 8 bases at V and 0 bases at J, with 14 bases between the two ends. The CDR3 region is CASAGGRNSNQPQHF. The CDR3 DNA is TGTGCCAGCGCGGGGGGACGGAATAGCAATCAGCCCCAGCATTTT.

The chain's CDR3 is CASSWTSGGRNTGELFF. DNA of the CDR3: TGTGCCAGCAGTTGGACTAGCGGGGGGCGGAACACCGGGGAGCTGTTTTTT. The gene calls are TRBV6-6 and TRBJ2-2; 14 bases match TRBD2. Looked up from germline, CDR1 is MNHNY and CDR2 is SVGAGI (reference sequence). V lost 4 bases, J lost 1 base, and 2 bases stayed unmatched. There are 17 residues in the CDR3.

The chain couples TRBV7-9 to TRBJ1-5; D is unclear. V lost 4 bases, J lost 3 bases, and 10 bases lay in between. This CDR3 region has 14 residues. CDR1 is SEHNR, CDR2 FQNEAQ, per germline (reference sequence). CDR3 region: CASSSPGNNQPQHF. DNA for the CDR3: TGTGCCAGCAGCTCCCCCGGAAACAATCAGCCCCAGCATTTT. Filled out from reference TRBV7-9 and TRBJ1-5, the complete variable domain reads DTGVSQNPRHKITKRGQNVTFRCDPISEHNRLYWYRQTLGQGPEFLTYFQNEAQLEKSRLLSDRFSAERPKGSFSTLEIQRTEQGDSAMYLCASSSPGNNQPQHFGDGTRLSIL.

J is TRBJ2-1 and V is TRBV7-8; D is unresolved. The CDR3 has 11 residues. Trimming left V 2 bases short and J 10 bases short, with 6 bases between. Germline V gene lookup returns CDR1 SGHVS and CDR2 FQNEAQ. DNA of the CDR3: TGTGCCAGCAGCTTATCGGTGGAGCAGTTCTTC. Its translation: CASSLSVEQFF. Looking up the rest from reference TRBV7-8 and TRBJ2-1 gives the full variable domain: GAGVSQSPRYKVAKRGQDVALRCDPISGHVSLFWYQQALGQGPEFLTYFQNEAQLDKSGLPSDRFFAERPEGSVSTLKIQRTQQEDSAVYLCASSLSVEQFFGPGTRLTVL.

This clonotype has a handful of counts. The chain uses TRBV11-2 and TRBJ2-7, with TRBD2 identical over 11 bases. Germline CDR1 is SGHAT and CDR2 is FQNNGV. This CDR3 spans 15 amino acids. After removal of 4 bases from V and 2 bases from J, the junction contained 4 bases not matched to a gene. In nucleotides, the CDR3 is TGTGCCAGCAGCTCTAGCGGGGGGCACCCCTACGAGCAGTACTTC. It yields the protein CASSSSGGHPYEQYF.

V is TRBV20-1 and J is TRBJ1-3; weak D call: TRBD1 (6 bases). The V end lost 3 bases, the J end lost 4 bases, and 10 bases lay between the germline ends. CDR3 length equals 13 residues. Per the germline V gene, CDR1 is DFQATT and CDR2 is SNEGSKA (reference sequence). The CDR3 region has the DNA TGCAGTGCTAGGGGGGGCACAGGAAACACCATATATTTT. Translated, it gives CSARGGTGNTIYF.

This clonotype was picked up one time. V and J are TRBV7-9 and TRBJ1-2; D possibly corresponds to TRBD1 (6 bases). The V gene lost 4 bases and the J gene lost 7 bases, with 13 bases spanning the gap. The CDR3 loop spans 13 amino acids. The germline V gene has CDR1 SEHNR and CDR2 FQNEAQ (reference sequence). CDR3 DNA: TGTGCCAGCAGCTCCTCAGGGGTGACTGGCTACACCTTC. It translates to CASSSSGVTGYTF.

V gene TRBV29-1 combines with J gene TRBJ1-2; D not certain. V dropped 6 bases and J dropped 5 bases, with 22 bases sitting between them. Germline CDR1 and CDR2: SQVTM and ANQGSEA. CDR3 length: 15 residues. The CDR3 bases are TGCAGCGTACCAGCGCCCGCCGGGGAACGGTATGGCTACACCTTC. Protein: CSVPAPAGERYGYTF.

The V gene is TRBV12-3 or TRBV12-4, the J gene TRBJ2-3; TRBD2 matches 8 bases. The length of the CDR3 is 12 residues. The V and J ends lost 7 bases and 4 bases, in that order; junction bases with no gene match: 1. The chain's CDR3 is CASNGGADTQYF. CDR3 in DNA: TGTGCCAGCAACGGGGGGGCAGATACGCAGTATTTT.

This clonotype has more than one count but fewer than ten. Here the CDR3 DNA reads TGCAGTGCTAGGCTCAGGTGGGCTCTCCACTTT. Amino acids: CSARLRWALHF. V usage is TRBV20-1 and J usage is TRBJ1-6; D is ambiguous. Germline CDR1 reads DFQATT; CDR2 reads SNEGSKA (reference sequence). V shed 3 bases and J shed 16 bases, with 13 bases lying between them. This CDR3 is built from 11 residues.

This clonotype turned up a few times. The rearrangement links TRBV7-2 to TRBJ1-4, with D perhaps matching TRBD1 (5 bases). The germline gives CDR1 SGHTA, CDR2 FQGNSA. V dropped 2 bases and J dropped 8 bases, with 12 bases sitting between them. The CDR3 contains 14 residues. The CDR3 protein is CASSLPGGIEKLFF. CDR3 nucleotide sequence: TGTGCCAGCAGCTTACCCGGGGGGATCGAAAAACTGTTTTTT.

This chain links TRBV19 with TRBJ1-2; D not resolved. Germline V gives CDR1 LNHDA, CDR2 SQIVND (reference sequence). CDR3 length: 17 residues. V lost 2 bases, J lost 3 bases, and 19 bases lay in between. DNA for the CDR3: TGTGCCAGTAGTATATCCCGCAGACGGGGTATCGACTATGGCTACACCTTC. Protein sequence: CASSISRRRGIDYGYTF.